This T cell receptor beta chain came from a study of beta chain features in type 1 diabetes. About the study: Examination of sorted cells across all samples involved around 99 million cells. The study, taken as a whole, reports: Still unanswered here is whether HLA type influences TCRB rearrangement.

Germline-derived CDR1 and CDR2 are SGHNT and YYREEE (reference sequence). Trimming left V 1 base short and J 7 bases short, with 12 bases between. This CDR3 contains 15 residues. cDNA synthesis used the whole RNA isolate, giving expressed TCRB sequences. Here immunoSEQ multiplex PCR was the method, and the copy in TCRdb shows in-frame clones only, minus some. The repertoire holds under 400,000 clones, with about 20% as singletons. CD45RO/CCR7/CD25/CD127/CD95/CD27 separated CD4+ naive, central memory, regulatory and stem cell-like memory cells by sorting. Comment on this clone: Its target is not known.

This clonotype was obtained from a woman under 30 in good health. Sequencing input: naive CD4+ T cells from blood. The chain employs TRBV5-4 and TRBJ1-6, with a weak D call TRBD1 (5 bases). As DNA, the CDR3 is TGTGCCAGCAGCTTGAGTCAGGGTATCAATTCACCCCTCCACTTT. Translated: CASSLSQGINSPLHF.